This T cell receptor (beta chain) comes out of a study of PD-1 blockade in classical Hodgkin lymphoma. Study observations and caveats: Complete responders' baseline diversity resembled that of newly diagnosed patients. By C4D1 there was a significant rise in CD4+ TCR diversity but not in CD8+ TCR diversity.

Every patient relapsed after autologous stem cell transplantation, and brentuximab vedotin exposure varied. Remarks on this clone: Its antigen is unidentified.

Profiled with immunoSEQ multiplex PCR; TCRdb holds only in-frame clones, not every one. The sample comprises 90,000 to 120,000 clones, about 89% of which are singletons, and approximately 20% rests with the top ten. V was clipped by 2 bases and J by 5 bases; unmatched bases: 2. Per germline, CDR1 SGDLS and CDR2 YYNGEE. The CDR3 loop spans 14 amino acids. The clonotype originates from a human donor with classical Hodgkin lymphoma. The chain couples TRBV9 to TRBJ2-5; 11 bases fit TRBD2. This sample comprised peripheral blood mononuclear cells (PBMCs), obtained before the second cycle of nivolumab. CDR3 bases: TGTGCCAGCAGCGTGACTAGCGGGATGGAGACCCAGTACTTC. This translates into CASSVTSGMETQYF.